These T cell receptor beta chains were read from a single sample in a study of CD8 T cells in ankylosing spondylitis. TCRdb reprocessed the 5' RACE reads with MiXCR, giving one entry per CDR3 protein. Of about 89,000 distinct CDR3 sequences in the sample, around 26% are singletons; the top ten hold 50% to 60%. Input material: blood, either unsorted or a sorted T cell fraction (not recorded which). These receptors were collected from a male donor with ankylosing spondylitis or in good health (not recorded which). Both conserved end residues are part of each CDR3. The order of the fields is J gene, clone size, V gene, D gene, CDR3 protein, CDR3 DNA. A D gene is named only where the DNA matches it firmly. Not every row has a clone size; where given, it reads once, few, many or a size class.

j_gene: TRBJ2-1; abundance: -; v_gene: TRBV14; d_gene: -; CDR3aa: CASSEYYNEQFF; CDR3nt: TGTGCCAGCTCGGAGTACTACAATGAGCAGTTCTTC
j_gene: TRBJ2-3; abundance: few; v_gene: TRBV27; d_gene: -; CDR3aa: CASSSSADTQYF; CDR3nt: TGTGCCAGCAGTTCCAGTGCAGATACGCAGTATTTT
j_gene: TRBJ1-1; abundance: once; v_gene: TRBV11-2; d_gene: TRBD1; CDR3aa: CASSSRDRWENTEAFF; CDR3nt: TGTGCCAGCAGCTCGCGGGACAGGTGGGAGAACACTGAAGCTTTCTTT
j_gene: TRBJ1-1; abundance: -; v_gene: TRBV7-6; d_gene: -; CDR3aa: CASSSGWETKLTEAFF; CDR3nt: TGTGCCAGCAGCTCCGGATGGGAGACTAAGTTAACTGAAGCTTTCTTT
j_gene: TRBJ1-1; abundance: few; v_gene: TRBV7-9; d_gene: -; CDR3aa: CASSRNSPGESEAFF; CDR3nt: TGTGCCAGCAGCAGGAATTCCCCAGGGGAGTCTGAAGCTTTCTTT
j_gene: TRBJ2-5; abundance: few; v_gene: TRBV19; d_gene: -; CDR3aa: CASSIGGETQYF; CDR3nt: TGTGCCAGTAGTATAGGGGGAGAGACCCAGTACTTC
j_gene: TRBJ2-7; abundance: -; v_gene: TRBV29-1; d_gene: -; CDR3aa: CSVQYEQYF; CDR3nt: TGCAGCGTCCAGTACGAGCAGTACTTC
j_gene: TRBJ2-3; abundance: -; v_gene: TRBV4-2; d_gene: -; CDR3aa: CASSQEGRKNPTDTQYF; CDR3nt: TGTGCCAGCAGCCAAGAGGGGCGGAAAAACCCCACAGATACGCAGTATTTT
j_gene: TRBJ1-5; abundance: many; v_gene: TRBV20-1; d_gene: -; CDR3aa: CSARELDPNQPQHF; CDR3nt: TGCAGTGCTAGAGAGCTGGACCCTAATCAGCCCCAGCATTTT
j_gene: TRBJ1-3; abundance: -; v_gene: TRBV5-1; d_gene: -; CDR3aa: CASSFSAPDSGNTIYF; CDR3nt: TGCGCCAGCAGCTTTTCAGCACCCGACTCTGGAAACACCATATATTTT
j_gene: TRBJ1-1; abundance: few; v_gene: TRBV20-1; d_gene: -; CDR3aa: CSAKGSGGGGTEAFF; CDR3nt: TGCAGTGCTAAGGGATCGGGCGGGGGTGGCACTGAAGCTTTCTTT
j_gene: TRBJ2-7; abundance: many; v_gene: TRBV5-1; d_gene: TRBD1; CDR3aa: CASSLTGTGDYEQYF; CDR3nt: TGCGCCAGCAGCTTGACCGGGACAGGGGACTACGAGCAGTACTTC
j_gene: TRBJ2-5; abundance: few; v_gene: TRBV5-1; d_gene: -; CDR3aa: CASSPITTGGYEETQYF; CDR3nt: TGCGCCAGCAGCCCTATTACTACGGGGGGCTATGAAGAGACCCAGTACTTC
j_gene: TRBJ2-5; abundance: -; v_gene: TRBV7-6; d_gene: -; CDR3aa: CASSLDPGTQYF; CDR3nt: TGTGCCAGCAGTTTAGACCCGGGGACCCAGTACTTC
j_gene: TRBJ2-3; abundance: -; v_gene: TRBV5-5; d_gene: -; CDR3aa: CASSFIPPTDTQYF; CDR3nt: TGTGCCAGCAGCTTCATCCCCCCCACAGATACGCAGTATTTT
j_gene: TRBJ2-3; abundance: -; v_gene: TRBV20-1; d_gene: -; CDR3aa: CKSEKHSTDTQYF; CDR3nt: TGCAAATCTGAGAAGCATAGCACAGATACGCAGTATTTT
j_gene: TRBJ1-5; abundance: -; v_gene: TRBV5-1; d_gene: -; CDR3aa: CASSLDGIRNQPQHF; CDR3nt: TGCGCCAGCAGCTTGGATGGTATCCGCAATCAGCCCCAGCATTTT
j_gene: TRBJ2-3; abundance: -; v_gene: TRBV20-1; d_gene: TRBD1; CDR3aa: CSAEPGQGFVDTQYF; CDR3nt: TGCAGTGCCGAACCGGGACAGGGGTTTGTAGATACGCAGTATTTT
j_gene: TRBJ1-1; abundance: -; v_gene: TRBV20-1; d_gene: TRBD1; CDR3aa: CSARKTGVANTEAFF; CDR3nt: TGCAGTGCTAGGAAGACAGGGGTGGCGAACACTGAAGCTTTCTTT
j_gene: TRBJ2-7; abundance: few; v_gene: TRBV7-3; d_gene: TRBD2; CDR3aa: CASSPSGRGSEQYF; CDR3nt: TGTGCCAGCAGCCCTAGCGGGAGGGGTTCCGAGCAGTACTTC
j_gene: TRBJ1-2; abundance: few; v_gene: TRBV11-2; d_gene: -; CDR3aa: CASSLDFTGRGGYTF; CDR3nt: TGTGCCAGCAGCTTAGATTTTACAGGGAGAGGAGGCTACACCTTC
j_gene: TRBJ2-3; abundance: -; v_gene: TRBV7-2; d_gene: -; CDR3aa: CASSRNTGTSRADTQYF; CDR3nt: TGTGCCAGCAGTCGGAATACCGGGACCAGTCGCGCAGATACGCAGTATTTT
j_gene: TRBJ1-1; abundance: few; v_gene: TRBV5-5; d_gene: -; CDR3aa: CASSLADLKAFF; CDR3nt: TGTGCCAGCAGCTTGGCGGACCTAAAAGCTTTCTTT
j_gene: TRBJ2-1; abundance: few; v_gene: TRBV9; d_gene: TRBD2; CDR3aa: CASSSRLAGAGEQFF; CDR3nt: TGTGCCAGCAGCTCCCGACTAGCGGGAGCTGGTGAGCAGTTCTTC